One T cell receptor (beta chain) is described in this entry. The antigen remains unidentified. The sample originates from a study of T cell repertoires and Cas9 in healthy adults. Study overall: CD4 and CD8 compartments: SpCas9-reactive T cells profiled for potency, cytotoxicity, lineage.

The study, taken as a whole, reports: Reportedly, SpCas9-reactive effector T cell proliferation and function were mitigated by SpCas9-reactive Tregs in vitro.

Profiled with immunoSEQ multiplex PCR; TCRdb holds only in-frame clones, not every one. The profile shows 20,000 to 25,000 clones, over 85% of them singletons. The receptor was isolated from a human donor in good health. The sample was CD4+ effector T cells (CD127+, CD25-, CD137-, CD154-) from PBMCs; culture status not recorded.

As DNA, the CDR3 is TGTGCCAGCAGCGTCACCCTCGGACAGGGTGGAGATGAGCAGTTCTTC. Residues: CASSVTLGQGGDEQFF. The chain has TRBV9 and TRBJ2-1; 8 bases line up with TRBD1. After removal of 2 bases from V and 8 bases from J, the junction contained 12 bases not matched to a gene. Germline loops: CDR1 SGDLS, CDR2 YYNGEE. This CDR3 is 16 amino acids long.